This T cell receptor (beta chain) emerged from a study of T cell repertoires in cytomegalovirus infection. Overall study results and limits: Predominance within the ex vivo response was attributable to HLA-C-restricted CMV-specific TCR beta clonotypes.

Turning to this clonotype: What it recognizes is unknown.

With 1 base removed from V and 2 bases from J, the gap between germline ends came to 8 bases. CDR1 is DFQATT and CDR2 is SNEGSKA in the germline V gene (reference sequence). CDR3 length equals 14 residues. MiXCR, run by TCRdb on the reads, gives a single entry per CDR3 protein. The sample carries 200,000 or so distinct CDR3 sequences, around 40% recorded once. V and J are TRBV20-1 and TRBJ1-4; D not certain. This clonotype was sampled from a human donor in good health (CMV status not recorded). Some clones in this sample may be carry-over from other donors' samples. The sequences come from CD8+ T cells from cultured PBMCs, collected from culture after CMV antigen stimulation. CDR3 in amino acids: CSARGGATNEKLFF. The CDR3, as DNA: TGCAGTGCTAGAGGGGGAGCGACTAATGAAAAACTGTTTTTT.